This T cell receptor (beta chain) was recovered during a study of cytomegalovirus exposure and HLA in healthy donors. Findings of the study overall: Most likely, a cluster of highly shared sequence variants arose as a sequencing artifact. There were over 150 TCR beta chains listed as cytomegalovirus-associated.

V gave up 7 bases and J gave up 3 bases, with 10 bases separating them. This CDR3 has 13 amino acids. Per germline, CDR1 SNHLY and CDR2 FYNNEI. As for this clone: Its antigen is as yet unknown.

PCR employed 60 Vbeta and 13 Jbeta primers. Produced via immunoSEQ multiplex PCR; TCRdb's table is partial and in-frame only. The sample includes 200,000 to 250,000 clones, more than 75% of them seen just once. The chain combines TRBV2 with TRBJ1-3; D ambiguous. The receptor was derived from a male donor in good health and CMV-seronegative. Sequenced sample: PBMCs. CDR3 sequence reads: CASIRGNGNTIYF. The CDR3 nucleotides are TGTGCCAGCATACGGGGAAATGGAAACACCATATATTTT.